This T cell receptor (beta chain) was obtained from a study of blood T cells in healthy people across ages. A second PCR, run for about 6 to 11 cycles, used a sample-barcoded 5' primer plus a J-beta primer mix. TCRdb re-called the 5' RACE reads through MiXCR, storing one row per CDR3 protein. Among approximately 780,000 distinct CDR3 sequences listed, around 24% were seen once. Germline assignment: CDR1 SGDLS and CDR2 YYNGEE. The CDR3 is 14 residues long. The ends were cut back, 0 bases at V and 6 bases at J, with 9 bases in the middle. This clonotype showed up many times. The sample was also reused in another study, on T cells of mothers and their children. In that study: From each mother came over 8 million TCR beta CDR3 reads, and from each child came 3 million to 3.5 million.

The TCR sequence derives from a boy between 10 and 17 years old in good health. The material sequenced was blood. This chain uses TRBV9 with TRBJ2-2; possibly TRBD2 for D (5 bases). The CDR3 region has the DNA TGTGCCAGCAGCGTAGTTGGGGAGTCCGGGGAGCTGTTTTTT. Translation: CASSVVGESGELFF.